This is a list of T cell receptor beta chains from one sample in a study of cytomegalovirus exposure and HLA in healthy donors. Repertoires were generated with immunoSEQ multiplex PCR, while TCRdb's copy carries only in-frame clones and drops some. The sample carries approximately 170,000 clones, around 85% recorded once. The sample was PBMCs. These receptors came from a man between 18 and 29 years old in good health and CMV-seropositive. The CDR3 runs from the conserved cysteine through the conserved F or W. The D gene is left open where the match is weak. Rows may omit the clone size; those that give it use once, few, many or a size class.

CDR3aa: CASSAEAGAGGYTF; CDR3nt: TGTGCCAGCAGCGCCGAAGCGGGGGCAGGTGGCTACACCTTC; v_gene: TRBV6-4; j_gene: TRBJ1-2; abundance: -; d_gene: -
CDR3aa: CASSERRGGRDTQYF; CDR3nt: TGTGCCAGCAGTGAACGGCGGGGGGGGCGGGATACGCAGTATTTT; v_gene: TRBV2; j_gene: TRBJ2-3; abundance: -; d_gene: TRBD2
CDR3aa: CASMDRGIGEAFF; CDR3nt: TGTGCCAGCATGGACAGGGGAATTGGTGAAGCTTTCTTT; v_gene: TRBV27; j_gene: TRBJ1-1; abundance: -; d_gene: TRBD1
CDR3aa: CASSRPPQGLPYEQYF; CDR3nt: TGTGCCAGCAGCCGACCTCCCCAGGGGCTCCCTTACGAGCAGTACTTC; v_gene: TRBV11-3; j_gene: TRBJ2-7; abundance: -; d_gene: -
CDR3aa: CASSQDRGASSYNEQFF; CDR3nt: TGCGCCAGCAGCCAAGATCGCGGGGCGAGCTCCTACAATGAGCAGTTCTTC; v_gene: TRBV4-1; j_gene: TRBJ2-1; abundance: -; d_gene: -
CDR3aa: CASSPGLMTVEQFF; CDR3nt: TGTGCCAGCAGCCCCGGACTGATGACGGTTGAGCAGTTCTTC; v_gene: TRBV11-3; j_gene: TRBJ2-1; abundance: -; d_gene: -
CDR3aa: CAWSTLEHEQYF; CDR3nt: TGTGCCTGGTCGACTTTGGAGCACGAGCAGTACTTC; v_gene: TRBV30; j_gene: TRBJ2-7; abundance: -; d_gene: -
CDR3aa: CASSQGGIATTDTQYF; CDR3nt: TGTGCCAGCAGCCAAGGGGGAATAGCGACCACAGATACGCAGTATTTT; v_gene: TRBV5-4; j_gene: TRBJ2-3; abundance: -; d_gene: -
CDR3aa: CASSPPGSYEQYF; CDR3nt: TGTGCCAGCAGCCCCCCGGGTTCCTACGAGCAGTACTTC; v_gene: TRBV7-9; j_gene: TRBJ2-7; abundance: -; d_gene: -
CDR3aa: CASSLDQGGYNEQFF; CDR3nt: TGTGCCAGCAGCTTAGACCAGGGGGGTTACAATGAGCAGTTCTTC; v_gene: TRBV7-6; j_gene: TRBJ2-1; abundance: -; d_gene: -
CDR3aa: CASSLQGNTIYF; CDR3nt: TGTGCCAGCAGCTTACAGGGAAACACCATATATTTT; v_gene: TRBV7-2; j_gene: TRBJ1-3; abundance: -; d_gene: -
CDR3aa: CASRLETGVIYNSPLHF; CDR3nt: TGTGCCAGCAGACTCGAAACAGGGGTTATTTATAATTCACCCCTCCACTTT; v_gene: TRBV9; j_gene: TRBJ1-6; abundance: -; d_gene: TRBD1
CDR3aa: CASRAGGGVNVLTF; CDR3nt: TGTGCCAGCAGGGCGGGGGGCGGTGTCAACGTCCTGACTTTC; v_gene: TRBV6-6; j_gene: TRBJ2-6; abundance: -; d_gene: TRBD2
CDR3aa: CAWSSLGGPGEKLFF; CDR3nt: TGTGCCTGGAGTAGTTTGGGAGGGCCTGGTGAAAAACTGTTTTTT; v_gene: TRBV30; j_gene: TRBJ1-4; abundance: -; d_gene: -
CDR3aa: CASSSGTSWEETQYF; CDR3nt: TGTGCCAGCAGCTCAGGGACTAGCTGGGAGGAGACCCAGTACTTC; v_gene: TRBV5-4; j_gene: TRBJ2-5; abundance: once; d_gene: TRBD2
CDR3aa: CASSPRGEGAYEQYF; CDR3nt: TGTGCCAGCAGCCCACGCGGGGAGGGGGCCTACGAGCAGTACTTC; v_gene: TRBV7-2; j_gene: TRBJ2-7; abundance: -; d_gene: -
CDR3aa: CASSLGNRDTEQYF; CDR3nt: TGTGCCAGCAGCTTAGGGAACCGGGACACCGAGCAGTACTTC; v_gene: TRBV7-6; j_gene: TRBJ2-7; abundance: -; d_gene: -
CDR3aa: CAWSSADRSNYGYTF; CDR3nt: TGTGCCTGGAGTTCCGCAGACAGATCTAACTATGGCTACACCTTC; v_gene: TRBV30; j_gene: TRBJ1-2; abundance: once; d_gene: -
CDR3aa: CASSPQGSKNIQYF; CDR3nt: TGTGCCAGCAGCCCTCAGGGGTCCAAAAACATTCAGTACTTC; v_gene: TRBV2; j_gene: TRBJ2-4; abundance: -; d_gene: -
CDR3aa: CASGGLAATDTQYF; CDR3nt: TGTGCCAGCGGGGGACTAGCGGCCACAGATACGCAGTATTTT; v_gene: TRBV25-1; j_gene: TRBJ2-3; abundance: -; d_gene: TRBD2
CDR3aa: CASSWGRTEAFF; CDR3nt: TGTGCCAGCAGTTGGGGCAGAACTGAAGCTTTCTTT; v_gene: TRBV28; j_gene: TRBJ1-1; abundance: -; d_gene: -
CDR3aa: CASGTSGRETQYF; CDR3nt: TGTGCCAGCGGCACTAGCGGGCGGGAGACCCAGTACTTC; v_gene: TRBV7-2; j_gene: TRBJ2-5; abundance: -; d_gene: TRBD2
CDR3aa: CSVERQGPNYGYTF; CDR3nt: TGCAGCGTTGAGAGACAGGGTCCTAACTATGGCTACACCTTC; v_gene: TRBV29-1; j_gene: TRBJ1-2; abundance: -; d_gene: TRBD1
CDR3aa: CASRATGRASDTQYF; CDR3nt: TGTGCCAGCAGGGCAACGGGGAGGGCCTCAGATACGCAGTATTTT; v_gene: TRBV9; j_gene: TRBJ2-3; abundance: -; d_gene: TRBD2
CDR3aa: CASSSKRQNAYEQYF; CDR3nt: TGTGCCAGCAGCTCAAAAAGACAGAACGCCTACGAGCAGTACTTC; v_gene: TRBV7-9; j_gene: TRBJ2-7; abundance: once; d_gene: -
CDR3aa: CASSRRDNTYEQYF; CDR3nt: TGTGCCAGCAGCCGCCGGGACAACACCTACGAGCAGTACTTC; v_gene: TRBV11-2; j_gene: TRBJ2-7; abundance: -; d_gene: -